This TCR beta chain was found in a study of Graves' ophthalmopathy and Graves' hyperthyroidism (dated by TCRdb to between 2018 and 2020). Describing the broader study: Peripheral blood samples were taken at the time of initial diagnosis, before any treatment was given. TCR beta repertoire signatures were used to distinguish Graves' ophthalmopathy from Graves' hyperthyroidism and to predict progression to ophthalmopathy. In total, 135 blood samples were TCR-sequenced: approximately 42 ophthalmopathy, about 75 hyperthyroidism and roughly 17 hyperthyroidism-to-ophthalmopathy patients. To explore V-J signatures that distinguish ophthalmopathy from hyperthyroidism, a discovery set of about a hundred patients was enrolled, made up of some 41 with ophthalmopathy and some 56 with stable hyperthyroidism. The independent validation cohort included 18 to 20 hyperthyroidism patients plus 17 patients who later progressed from hyperthyroidism to ophthalmopathy. In roughly six hyperthyroidism patients, T-cell repertoires of thyroid tissue and blood were compared. Following sample collection, hyperthyroidism patients were given methimazole at a starting dose of 30 mg daily, and ophthalmopathy patients were given high-dose intravenous methylprednisolone. Findings and caveats that apply to the study as a whole: The 13-signature model separated ophthalmopathy from stable hyperthyroidism with around 90% sensitivity and 81.08% specificity in cross-validation, and 80%/75% in the test set. In validation, the model predicted ophthalmopathy progression with about 70% sensitivity and 72% to 80% specificity; 12 predicted patients were CT-confirmed with GO in a median of approximately 6.5 months. Sample size was not predetermined statistically, and investigators were not blinded to group allocation. Among expanded thyroid clonotypes with frequency above 0.001, most also showed up in blood, which suggests that blood repertoires may reflect the thyroid immune response.

The CDR3 goes from the cysteine to the phenylalanine over 15 residues. Only the CDR3 region is kept as DNA, spanning 45 bases read in frame from base 1. Relative to germline, V is missing 6 bases and J is missing 3 bases, with 6 bases of the junction outside any gene match. The germline V gene (reference sequence) specifies LNHDA as CDR1 and SQIVND as CDR2. As to this clonotype: The antigen this receptor binds is unknown. The input lacks base qualities; no much larger clone sits a single base away.

TCR beta CDR3 regions were amplified from RNA transcripts for repertoire sequencing. The first round was an RT-PCR using HTBI primers with the Qiagen OneStep RT-PCR kit, and this first round was followed by a second-round multiplex PCR, then size selection and purification. The libraries underwent paired-end sequencing with 100 bp reads on an Illumina HiSeq2000. In the authors' own workflow: SOAPnuke was used to process the reads, removing any read that contained adapters or uncalled bases, had a mean Phred below 15, or lacked an exact match to the constant primer or identifier. COPE v1.2.5 was used to merge the high-quality paired reads. Each unique nucleotide sequence was defined as a clonotype, and clonotypes were aligned to IMGT TRB V, D and J references with MiTCR v1.1. The analysis was limited to V-J combinations with a frequency above 0.0001, which together covered approximately 99% of repertoires. A TCR clonal expansion and chaos score per V-J combination was defined as the ratio of F50 clonal expansion to chaos observed in the TCRdist matrix. Welch's t-statistics and random forest were used to reduce the features to approximately 13 V-J combinations, which were then used as input to a naive Bayes classifier. Thyroid-blood repertoire similarity was quantified with the Morisita-Horn index. TCRdb applied fastp at Q25 and MiXCR to the public reads, then kept only in-frame beta chains. Each CDR3 protein gets just one entry, which takes the most common genes and DNA from the rows behind it. Here the V and J calls rest on TCRdb's processing, not on the authors' analysis. The sample table records around 340,000 distinct CDR3 sequences; about a sixth of these occur just once. The ten largest make up 9% to 15% of the sample.

Patients with ophthalmopathy had moderately to severely active disease, with a Clinical Activity Score of 3 or more, a NOSPECS grade of 4 or more, and a disease duration of less than 3 months. Patients with other autoimmune diseases, uncontrolled infections, pregnancy or lactation were excluded. Diagnosis relied on clinical symptoms, serum thyroxine, TRAb, thyroid ultrasound and orbital computed tomography. Ficoll-Paque density gradient centrifugation was used to isolate PBMCs from approximately 11 ml of fresh peripheral blood. Total RNA was extracted using Trizol reagent, and RNA quality was checked on an Agilent 2100 Bioanalyzer.

This TCR was recovered from an adult man with Graves' ophthalmopathy. This chain joins TRBV19 to TRBJ2-5; 11 central bases correspond to TRBD2. The sample was peripheral blood. This receptor carries the CDR3 CASSHIAGGEETQYF. The base sequence is TGTGCCAGTAGCCATATAGCGGGAGGGGAAGAGACCCAGTACTTC. With the rest looked up from the reference TRBV19 and TRBJ2-5 genes rather than sequenced, the full variable domain is DGGITQSPKYLFRKEGQNVTLSCEQNLNHDAMYWYRQDPGQGLRLIYYSQIVNDFQKGDIAEGYSVSREKKESFPLTVTSAQKNPTAFYLCASSHIAGGEETQYFGPGTRLLVL.